This TCR beta chain derives from a study of blood T cell repertoires in COVID-19. The study recruited people aged roughly 18 to 100 years across approximately 24 US areas. Original processing methods: Nucleated cell number was recorded as an estimate derived from reference gene primer amplification. Assay used: immunoSEQ multiplex PCR; TCRdb lists only in-frame clones, some missing. D and trimming come from the DNA, and the V and J calls and clone size come from that table. The sample yields more than 300,000 clones, 75% to 90% seen once. The receptor was derived from a woman aged 45-65 years who had recovered from COVID-19. Source material: PBMCs or T cells enriched from blood (not recorded which).

CDR3 in DNA: TGTGCCAGCAGCGGCCCATCTAGCGGGAGCTTGCCAGATACGCAGTATTTT. It encodes CASSGPSSGSLPDTQYF. The chain carries TRBV7-9 and TRBJ2-3, with 10 bases lining up with TRBD2. The CDR3 has 17 amino acids. Germline CDR1 SEHNR, CDR2 FQNEAQ (reference sequence). With 5 bases clipped from V and 4 bases from J, the junction kept 12 bases outside the gene matches.